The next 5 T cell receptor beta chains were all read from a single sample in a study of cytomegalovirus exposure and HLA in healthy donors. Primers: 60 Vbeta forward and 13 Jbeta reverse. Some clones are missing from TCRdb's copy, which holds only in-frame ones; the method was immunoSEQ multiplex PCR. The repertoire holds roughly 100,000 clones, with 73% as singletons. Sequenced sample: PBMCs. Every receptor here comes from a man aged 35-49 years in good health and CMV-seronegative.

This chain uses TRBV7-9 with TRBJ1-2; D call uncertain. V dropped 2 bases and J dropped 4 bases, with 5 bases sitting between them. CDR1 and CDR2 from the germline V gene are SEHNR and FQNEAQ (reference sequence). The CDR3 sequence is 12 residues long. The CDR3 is CASSLTVYGYTF. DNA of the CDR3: TGTGCCAGCAGCTTAACTGTCTATGGCTACACCTTC.

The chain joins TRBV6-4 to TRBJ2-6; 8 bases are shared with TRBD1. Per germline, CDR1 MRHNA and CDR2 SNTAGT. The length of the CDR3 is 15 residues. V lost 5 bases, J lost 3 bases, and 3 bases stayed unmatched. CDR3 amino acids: CASSPTGDGANVLTF. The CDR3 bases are TGTGCCAGCAGTCCGACAGGGGATGGGGCCAACGTCCTGACTTTC.

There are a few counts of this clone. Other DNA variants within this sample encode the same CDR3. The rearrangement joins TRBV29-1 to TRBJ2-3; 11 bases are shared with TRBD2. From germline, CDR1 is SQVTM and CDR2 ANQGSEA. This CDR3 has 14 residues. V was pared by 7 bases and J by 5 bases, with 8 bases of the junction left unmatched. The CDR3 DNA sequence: TGCAGCGCACTTAGCGGGGGGGCTGGAGATACGCAGTATTTT. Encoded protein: CSALSGGAGDTQYF.

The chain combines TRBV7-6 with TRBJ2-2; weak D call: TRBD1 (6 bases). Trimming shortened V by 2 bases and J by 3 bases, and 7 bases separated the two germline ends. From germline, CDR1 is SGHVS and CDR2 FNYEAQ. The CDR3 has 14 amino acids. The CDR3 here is CASSLTGYTGELFF. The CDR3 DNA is TGTGCCAGCAGCTTAACAGGGTACACCGGGGAGCTGTTTTTT.

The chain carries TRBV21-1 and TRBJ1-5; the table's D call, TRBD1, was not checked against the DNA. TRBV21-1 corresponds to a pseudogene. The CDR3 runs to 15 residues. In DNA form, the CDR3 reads TGTGCCAGCAGCAAAGCAGGGGGAGAGAATCAGCCCCAGCATTTT. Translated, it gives CASSKAGGENQPQHF.